This T cell receptor beta chain came from a study of blood T cell repertoires in COVID-19. Looking at the study overall: The samples span acute and convalescent COVID-19 from the United States, Italy and Spain.

The Seattle patients, enrolled during active infection, were followed longitudinally. V was clipped by 3 bases and J by 4 bases, with 18 bases between them. Per germline, CDR1 MGHDK and CDR2 SYGVNS. This CDR3 has 16 amino acids. Produced via immunoSEQ multiplex PCR; TCRdb's table is partial and in-frame only. The profile covers approximately 440,000 clones, with around 88% appearing a single time and roughly 12% taken by the ten largest. The TCR was taken from a woman between 45 and 60 years old with COVID-19, enrolled during active disease. The rearrangement uses TRBV25-1 and TRBJ1-2; TRBD1 might be the D (5 bases). The sequencing input was peripheral blood. The CDR3 nucleotides are TGTGCCAGCAGTGACTTCTCCGCAGGGAACTTCTATGGCTACACCTTC. As protein: CASSDFSAGNFYGYTF.